This T cell receptor (beta chain) originates from a study of CD8+ T cells in alopecia areata. Study summary: The tofacitinib course ran for 6 to 18 months and was followed by 6 months off drug.

Samples from alopecia areata patients were lesional scalp punch biopsies and peripheral blood. Extraction of RNA preceded its reverse transcription into cDNA, which served as the sequencing template. The method was immunoSEQ multiplex PCR; TCRdb's version includes in-frame clones alone and lacks a portion of them. The data contain tens of thousands of clones, 60% of them singletons. The CDR3 runs 14 residues. The V and J ends lost 3 bases and 3 bases respectively, with 9 bases between them. The germline V gene has CDR1 MGHRA and CDR2 YSYEKL. This material consisted of CD8+ T cells sorted from blood, taken at week 0. The TCR was taken from a human donor with alopecia areata. The chain couples TRBV4-1 to TRBJ1-5; D is unresolved. The CDR3 nucleotides read TGCGCCAGCAGCCAGAGCAGGTACAATCAGCCCCAGCATTTT. The encoded protein is CASSQSRYNQPQHF.